These T cell receptor beta chains were read from a single sample in a study of Tregs in tolerant kidney transplant recipients. Data came from immunoSEQ multiplex PCR; TCRdb stores just in-frame clones and leaves some out. The table includes fewer than 150,000 clones, roughly 92% detected once. The sample taken for sequencing was CD4+ T cells from blood. Receptors originate from a human donor in good health. CDR3s leave out the opening cysteine and the closing phenylalanine or tryptophan.

j_call | v_call | cdr3_aa
TRBJ2-6 | TRBV19 | ASRPGSSGANVLT
TRBJ1-5 | TRBV28 | ASSSRGRISNQPQH
TRBJ2-2 | TRBV5-4 | ASSLLGAGESGELF
TRBJ2-6 | TRBV19 | ASSIGLKGHLSGANVLT
TRBJ2-1 | TRBV6-5 | ASSSHRGRGNEQF
TRBJ2-7 | TRBV6-5 | ASSYLVGSYEQY
TRBJ2-2 | TRBV11-2 | ASSLGLAGGRVPGELF
TRBJ1-5 | TRBV29-1 | SVVPGGSNQPQH
TRBJ2-5 | TRBV30 | AWRIAAQETQY
TRBJ2-1 | TRBV7-6 | ASSKNPNEQF
TRBJ2-7 | TRBV7-9 | ASSLGSGNAYEQY
TRBJ2-1 | TRBV6-1 | ASSQQVAGVNEQF
TRBJ2-3 | TRBV6-1 | ASSERQASGLTDTQY
TRBJ2-2 | TRBV15 | ATSRDRGRTGELF
TRBJ2-6 | TRBV18 | ASSPQFTGAGANVLT